The 29 T cell receptor beta chains below come from one sample, sequenced in a study of T cells after yellow fever vaccination (dated by TCRdb to the late 2010s). Receptors were amplified or captured by 5' RACE. The instrument given in TCRdb is Illumina HiSeq 2500. TCRdb applied fastp at Q25 and MiXCR to the public reads, then kept only in-frame beta chains. One record per CDR3 amino acid sequence lists the most common genes and DNA. This sample lists hundreds of thousands of distinct CDR3 sequences; 9% to 15% were detected once. Of the sample, more than 13% is held by the ten largest clones. The treatment or condition label here, explained by the study, means: live attenuated yellow fever vaccine strain. Specimen: PBMCs, collected on the day of the yellow fever booster vaccination. These receptors all stem from a man younger than 45 who received the YFV17D yellow fever vaccine.

The sample holds a few counts of this clonotype. This chain uses TRBV7-8 with TRBJ2-5, with D unresolved. There are 12 residues in the CDR3. Germline values: CDR1 SGHVS, CDR2 FQNEAQ. Trimming removed 6 bases from V and 3 bases from J, with 8 bases in between. CDR3 protein: CASSSLKETQYF. CDR3 in DNA: TGTGCCAGCAGTTCCTTAAAAGAGACCCAGTACTTC.

This chain joins TRBV19 and TRBJ2-3; TRBD2 aligns across 13 bases. V lost 6 bases to trimming and J lost 5 bases; unmatched junction nucleotides: 11. This CDR3 has 17 amino acids. Germline loops: CDR1 LNHDA, CDR2 SQIVND (reference sequence). The CDR3 DNA is TGTGCCAGTAGCCCCTGGGGACTAGCGGGATCTGAAGATACGCAGTATTTT. Its protein is CASSPWGLAGSEDTQYF.

The CDR3 DNA reads as TGCGCCAGCAGCTCCCGAGGGAGCGGGAGGGGAAACATTCAGTACTTC. Translation: CASSSRGSGRGNIQYF. The rearrangement links TRBV5-1 to TRBJ2-4, with 10 bases aligning to TRBD2. V shed 3 bases and J 6 bases; nucleotides not matched to a gene: 9. This CDR3 region has 16 residues. Germline CDR1 is SGHRS and CDR2 is YFSETQ.

This clonotype was detected only a few times. The chain couples TRBV7-2 to TRBJ2-3; the D is unclear. The CDR3 totals 15 residues. Germline V gives CDR1 SGHTA, CDR2 FQGNSA. Trimming took off 3 bases at V and 6 bases at J, with 16 bases between the two ends. In DNA, the CDR3 is TGTGCCAGCAGCTTTCGCCCCCCGTGGGCTGATACGCAGTATTTT. Translation: CASSFRPPWADTQYF.

This clonotype was counted between two and nine times. This chain joins TRBV10-3 and TRBJ2-1; the match to TRBD2 covers 15 bases. Germline lookup yields CDR1 ENHRY and CDR2 SYGVKD. J lost 8 bases, V lost 3 bases, and 14 bases had no gene match. The CDR3 is 19 amino acids. The CDR3 nucleotides are TGTGCCATCAGTGAAAAATTCCTACGGACTAGCGGGAGGGCCTATGAGCAGTTCTTC. Encoded protein: CAISEKFLRTSGRAYEQFF.

The genes are TRBV29-1 and TRBJ1-5; possible D gene TRBD1, 6 bases. The CDR3 is 14 amino acids. Germline V gene data show CDR1 as SQVTM and CDR2 as ANQGSEA. With 5 bases removed from V and 7 bases from J, the gap between germline ends came to 18 bases. The CDR3 loop reads CSVTLGGIRQPQHF. CDR3 DNA: TGCAGCGTTACCTTAGGGGGGATCAGGCAGCCCCAGCATTTT.

This clonotype was detected many times. A read error may account for a junction end that differs from germline. The chain is built from TRBV12-3 or TRBV12-4 and TRBJ2-7; D not resolved. This CDR3 has 11 residues. CDR3 sequence reads: CASSGSYEQYF. DNA of the CDR3: TGCGCCAGCAGTGGATCCTACGAGCAGTACTTC.

This clonotype was detected many times. The V gene is TRBV3-1, the J gene TRBJ2-5, with a possible D match to TRBD2 (5 bases). CDR3 length equals 18 residues. Trimming took off 0 bases at V and 5 bases at J, with 22 bases between the two ends. Germline V gene data show CDR1 as LGHDT and CDR2 as YNNKEL (reference sequence). CDR3 DNA sequence: TGTGCCAGCAGCCAAGATCAGCGCTTACTAGGTACTCTGGAGACCCAGTACTTC. It translates to CASSQDQRLLGTLETQYF.

This clonotype was counted only a few times. At one end the junction does not follow the germline gene, possibly because of a read error. The chain couples TRBV12-3 or TRBV12-4 to TRBJ2-7, with TRBD1 matching over 8 bases. The CDR3 consists of 11 residues. CDR3 in DNA: TGTGCCAGCAGTTTAAAGGGACAGGCCAGCTTC. Translated, it gives CASSLKGQASF.

Only a few counts were recorded for this clonotype. The J gene is TRBJ2-5, the V gene TRBV12-3 or TRBV12-4; no reliable D call. The CDR3 covers 13 residues. V was trimmed by 1 base and J by 5 bases, leaving 8 bases between them. As DNA, the CDR3 is TGTGCCAGCAGTTTAGGGTACGCGGAGACCCAGTACTTC. Protein sequence: CASSLGYAETQYF.

In this sample, this clonotype turned up a few times. The genes are TRBV7-9 and TRBJ1-1; weak D call: TRBD1 (5 bases). Germline loops: CDR1 SEHNR, CDR2 FQNEAQ (reference sequence). CDR3 length: 16 amino acids. The ends were cut back, 6 bases at V and 3 bases at J, with 20 bases in the middle. CDR3 DNA: TGTGCCAGCAGATTCTCTTGGGACCGCCGTCACACTGAAGCTTTCTTT. As protein: CASRFSWDRRHTEAFF.

The V and J genes are TRBV18 and TRBJ2-2; the match to TRBD2 covers 8 bases. With V trimmed by 2 bases and J by 4 bases, 3 bases remained unmatched. The CDR3 runs 15 residues. Germline V gene data show CDR1 as KGHSH and CDR2 as LQKENI. CDR3 in DNA: TGTGCCAGCTCACCAGGACTAGCAGCCACCGGGGAGCTGTTTTTT. It encodes CASSPGLAATGELFF.

This clonotype showed up many times. The V call is TRBV30, the J call TRBJ2-5; 11 positions match TRBD2. V shed 2 bases, J shed 5 bases, and the junction held 10 bases outside the gene matches. This CDR3 spans 16 amino acids. Germline loops: CDR1 GTSNPN, CDR2 SVGIG (reference sequence). The CDR3 DNA follows: TGTGCCTGGAGTTCCGGGACTAGCGGCCCGGGGGAGACCCAGTACTTC. Protein sequence: CAWSSGTSGPGETQYF.

CDR3 sequence (DNA): TGTGCCAGCAGTTACGGTACCTACGAGCAGTACTTC. Translated: CASSYGTYEQYF. The chain has TRBV6-2 or TRBV6-3 and TRBJ2-7; D is undetermined. Germline loops: CDR1 MNHEY, CDR2 SVGEGT. The CDR3 spans 12 residues. Trimming pared 2 bases from V and 2 bases from J, leaving 4 bases between.

The chain combines TRBV10-3 with TRBJ2-7; 12 positions match TRBD2. Per the germline V gene, CDR1 is ENHRY and CDR2 is SYGVKD. This CDR3 contains 16 residues. The junction had 8 bases not matched to a gene; V was cut back by 6 bases and J by 2 bases. The CDR3 coding sequence is TGTGCCATCAGCGAAGAGAGGACTAGCGGGACCTACGAGCAGTACTTC. This translates into CAISEERTSGTYEQYF.

This chain joins TRBV5-6 and TRBJ2-3, with D possibly being TRBD1 (5 bases). The V and J ends lost 4 bases and 3 bases respectively, with 18 bases between them. Germline assignment: CDR1 SGHDT and CDR2 YYEEEE. This CDR3 spans 16 amino acids. CDR3 sequence reads: CASSNLTAMRTDTQYF. CDR3 nucleotide sequence: TGTGCCAGCAGCAACCTGACAGCAATGAGGACAGATACGCAGTATTTT.

This clonotype appeared a few times. The DNA for the CDR3 is TGCAGTGCTAGAGATGCGGGGGTTGGATCGGAAAAACTGTTTTTT. This translates into CSARDAGVGSEKLFF. This chain uses TRBV20-1 with TRBJ1-4, with D tentatively TRBD1 (5 bases). With 0 bases removed from V and 8 bases from J, the gap between germline ends came to 16 bases. The CDR3 runs 15 residues. Germline loops: CDR1 DFQATT, CDR2 SNEGSKA (reference sequence).

The rearrangement joins TRBV7-2 to TRBJ2-5, with 11 bases lining up with TRBD2. The CDR3 runs to 16 residues. The V segment lost 5 bases and the J segment 4 bases; nucleotides outside the gene matches: 9. CDR1 SGHTA and CDR2 FQGNSA come from the germline V gene. The CDR3 nucleotides are TGTGCCAGCAGCCCCCTAACTAGCGGGAGCGGAGAGACCCAGTACTTC. It translates to CASSPLTSGSGETQYF.

V is TRBV12-3 or TRBV12-4 and J is TRBJ2-6, with D uncertain. The CDR3 runs 14 residues. CDR3 region: CATRWKGDLSVLTF. The CDR3 coding sequence is TGTGCAACCAGGTGGAAGGGCGACTTGTCCGTCCTGACTTTC.

This clonotype was counted a few times. This CDR3 fails to terminate in the conserved phenylalanine or tryptophan, so it likely reflects a read error. No DNA is shown, since the ends of the CDR3 on it are uncertain; the CDR3 is the one TCRdb lists. The rearrangement joins TRBV2 to TRBJ2-7; the table names TRBD1, a call not compared with the DNA. CDR1 and CDR2 (germline): SNHLY, FYNNEI. Both ends counted, the CDR3 spans 11 residues. CDR3 residues: CASRPEPGPTL.

V is TRBV6-2 or TRBV6-3 and J is TRBJ2-1, with 9 bases matching TRBD1. CDR3 length: 17 residues. The germline V gene has CDR1 MNHEY and CDR2 SVGEGT. The V segment lost 3 bases and the J segment 4 bases; nucleotides outside the gene matches: 10. CDR3 in DNA: TGTGCCAGCAGTTATCCCAGTACAGGGGGCAGGTACAATGAGCAGTTCTTC. Translating it yields CASSYPSTGGRYNEQFF.

As for this clonotype: One end of the junction fails to match germline, which may point to a read error. The CDR3 loop reads CASSHSGTTSTDTQYF. DNA of the CDR3: TGTGCCAGCAGCCATTCCGGGACCACTAGCACAGATACGCAGTATTTT. This sequence joins TRBV5-1 and TRBJ2-3, with D perhaps matching TRBD1 or TRBD2 (5 bases each). The CDR3 runs to 16 residues. Looked up from germline, CDR1 is SGHRS and CDR2 is YFSETQ.

V gene TRBV10-1 combines with J gene TRBJ2-5; tentative D call: TRBD1 (5 bases). CDR3 size: 14 residues. Trimming removed 2 bases from V and 4 bases from J, with 11 bases in between. CDR1 is WNHNN, CDR2 SYGVQD, per germline (reference sequence). The CDR3 spells CASSESWGPETQYF. The CDR3 DNA follows: TGCGCCAGCAGTGAGAGCTGGGGCCCAGAGACCCAGTACTTC.

The rearrangement joins TRBV5-1 to TRBJ2-1; D uncertain. Trimming pared 4 bases from V and 6 bases from J, leaving 23 bases between. Per germline, CDR1 SGHRS and CDR2 YFSETQ. This CDR3 is built from 17 residues. The CDR3 is CASSAVIIPVSSNEQFF. The CDR3 DNA reads TGCGCCAGCAGCGCGGTGATAATCCCTGTAAGCTCCAATGAGCAGTTCTTC.

The chain recombines TRBV4-3 with TRBJ2-7; D unresolved. The CDR3 runs 16 residues. V lost 0 bases and J 0 bases, leaving 12 bases between the germline ends. Germline CDR1 is LGHNA and CDR2 is YSLEER. The CDR3 DNA reads as TGCGCCAGCAGCCAAGAATGGATACCTCTCTCCTACGAGCAGTACTTC. Translating it yields CASSQEWIPLSYEQYF.

The sample holds a few counts of this clonotype. CDR3 bases: TGTGCCAGTAGTGGGCAGGGAGACTATGGCTACACCTTC. Its translation: CASSGQGDYGYTF. V usage is TRBV19 and J usage is TRBJ1-2; possibly TRBD1 for D (5 bases). This CDR3 contains 13 residues. Germline V gene sequence: CDR1 LNHDA, CDR2 SQIVND (reference sequence). V lost 5 bases and J 3 bases, leaving 10 bases between the germline ends.

The chain has TRBV14 and TRBJ2-3; a weak D match, TRBD2 (6 bases). Per the germline V gene, CDR1 is SGHDN and CDR2 is FVKESK. The CDR3 has 18 residues. V was pared by 0 bases and J by 6 bases, with 22 bases between. The CDR3 protein is CASSQDLWRGLTVDTQYF. The CDR3 DNA sequence: TGTGCCAGCAGCCAAGATTTGTGGAGGGGACTCACAGTGGATACGCAGTATTTT.

This clonotype was seen only a few times. J is TRBJ2-3 and V is TRBV5-4, with 9 bases matching TRBD2. The ends lost 3 bases at V and 11 bases at J; junction bases unmatched: 16. Germline CDR1 is SGHNT and CDR2 is YYREEE (reference sequence). The CDR3 spans 16 residues. For the CDR3, the DNA is TGTGCCAGCAGCTCCATGGGAGCGGGAGGCCGAATAGGGCAGTATTTT. This translates into CASSSMGAGGRIGQYF.

The chain employs TRBV5-1 and TRBJ1-4, with D tentatively TRBD1 (6 bases). From germline, CDR1 is SGHRS and CDR2 YFSETQ. With 3 bases removed from V and 6 bases from J, the gap between germline ends came to 15 bases. This CDR3 has 15 amino acids. Here the CDR3 DNA reads TGCGCCAGCAGCTGGAGTGGGGGGCGCGATGAAAAACTGTTTTTT. Encoded protein: CASSWSGGRDEKLFF. Filled out from reference TRBV5-1 and TRBJ1-4, the complete variable domain reads KAGVTQTPRYLIKTRGQQVTLSCSPISGHRSVSWYQQTPGQGLQFLFEYFSETQRNKGNFPGRFSGRQFSNSRSEMNVSTLELGDSALYLCASSWSGGRDEKLFFGSGTQLSVL.